This T cell receptor (beta chain) was identified in a study of shared clonotypes between healthy human individuals. General study points: With few donors, the genetic and exposure-history diversity represented was limited.

Germline CDR1 is SGDLS and CDR2 is YYNGEE. The CDR3 is made up of 14 amino acids. The V and J ends lost 0 bases and 5 bases respectively, with 11 bases between them. This clone was found many times. What it binds is not known. Other DNA sequences of this sample code for an identical CDR3. Produced via immunoSEQ multiplex PCR; TCRdb's table is partial and in-frame only. The table includes some 2,000,000 clones, roughly 95% detected once. The source of this sequence is a man aged 18 to 29 in good health. This rearrangement joins TRBV9 to TRBJ1-2, with D possibly matching TRBD1 (5 bases). The specimen was naive CD4+ T cells sorted from blood. Indicated subset: CD45RA+ positively selected. CDR3 nucleotides: TGTGCCAGCAGCGTAGACGGGGGAGCGTATGGCTACACCTTC. This encodes CASSVDGGAYGYTF.